The 27 T cell receptor beta chains below were found in one sample sequenced in a study of shared clonotypes between healthy human individuals. Assay used: immunoSEQ multiplex PCR; TCRdb lists only in-frame clones, some missing. The data show approximately 500,000 clones, almost 80% seen once. Sequenced input: PBMCs. These TCRs come from a woman in her forties in good health. Some clones in this sample may be carry-over from other donors' samples.

This chain connects TRBV29-1 to TRBJ2-1; 11 nucleotides agree with TRBD2. The CDR3 spans 16 residues. Trimming cost V 3 bases and J 1 base; bases outside gene matches: 5. The V gene's germline CDR1 is SQVTM and CDR2 ANQGSEA. The CDR3 nucleotides are TGCAGCGTTGACGGGGGACTAGCGGATTCCTACAATGAGCAGTTCTTC. It yields the protein CSVDGGLADSYNEQFF.

The rearrangement uses TRBV6-1 and TRBJ1-1; possible D gene TRBD1, 5 bases. V lost 6 bases and J 4 bases, leaving 18 bases between the germline ends. The CDR3 spans 15 residues. Germline V gene sequence: CDR1 MNHNS, CDR2 SASEGT. Written as DNA, the CDR3 is TGTGCCAGCAGCGCAGGTCCCTACGGGGCCACTGAAGCTTTCTTT. It specifies CASSAGPYGATEAFF.

The genes are TRBV7-6 and TRBJ2-3; D is tentatively TRBD1 or TRBD2 (6 bases each). There are 17 residues in the CDR3. CDR1 and CDR2 (germline): SGHVS, FNYEAQ. Between the trimmed V and J ends, which lost 6 bases and 1 base, there was a span of 20 bases. CDR3 sequence reads: CASSSEGGRSRTDTQYF. The CDR3 DNA is TGTGCCAGCAGTTCGGAGGGGGGAAGGTCACGCACAGATACGCAGTATTTT.

This clone appeared a single time. In DNA form, the CDR3 reads TGCGCCAGCAGCTCCGGACTAGCGTTATCCTACGAGCAGTACTTC. It yields the protein CASSSGLALSYEQYF. The chain uses TRBV5-1 and TRBJ2-7; TRBD2 aligns across 9 bases. V shed 3 bases, J shed 1 base, and the junction held 5 bases outside the gene matches. The CDR3 is made up of 15 amino acids. Germline CDR1 and CDR2: SGHRS and YFSETQ.

This clone was observed a handful of times. The genes are TRBV30 and TRBJ1-1; the D is unclear. Per germline, CDR1 GTSNPN and CDR2 SVGIG (reference sequence). The CDR3 runs 13 residues. V lost 7 bases and J 5 bases, leaving 17 bases between the germline ends. CDR3 nucleotides: TGTGCCTCACAGACCTCCCCGTTGACTGAAGCTTTCTTT. Translation gives CASQTSPLTEAFF.

The sample holds a few counts of this clone. The gene calls are TRBV21-1 and TRBJ1-5; TRBD1, as called in the table, went unchecked against the DNA. TRBV21-1 has pseudogene status. The CDR3 is 14 residues long. The CDR3 coding sequence is TGTGCCAGCCCAGGGGAAGTAGGCAATCAGCCCCAGCATTTT. It codes for CASPGEVGNQPQHF.

This clone was picked up a small number of times. V and J are TRBV4-2 and TRBJ2-7; no definite D call. CDR1 and CDR2 from the germline V gene are LGHNA and YNFKEQ. The CDR3 covers 14 residues. V lost 0 bases, J lost 0 bases, and 6 bases lay in between. The CDR3 DNA follows: TGTGCCAGCAGCCAAGATCATGGCTCCTACGAGCAGTACTTC. As protein: CASSQDHGSYEQYF.

A few counts support this clone. The J gene is TRBJ2-5, the V gene TRBV5-1; 9 nucleotides align to TRBD1. Matching the DNA end better, TRBJ2-7 makes the J call doubtful. Germline CDR1 SGHRS, CDR2 YFSETQ. The CDR3 length is 15 residues. The CDR3 loop reads CASSGGTGQVYEQYF. CDR3 bases: TGCGCCAGCAGCGGGGGGACAGGGCAGGTCTACGAGCAGTACTTC.

The DNA for the CDR3 is TGTGCCAGCAGCTTGATAGGAGTAACCAACAATGAGCAGTTCTTC. Translating it yields CASSLIGVTNNEQFF. The J gene is TRBJ2-1, the V gene TRBV5-4; unclear D gene. V was pared by 1 base and J by 5 bases, with 13 bases between. CDR3 size: 15 residues. Looked up from germline, CDR1 is SGHNT and CDR2 is YYREEE (reference sequence). Complete variable domain (other parts from reference TRBV5-4 and TRBJ2-1): ETGVTQSPTHLIKTRGQQVTLRCSSQSGHNTVSWYQQALGQGPQFIFQYYREEENGRGNFPPRFSGLQFPNYSSELNVNALELDDSALYLCASSLIGVTNNEQFFGPGTRLTVL.

This rearrangement joins TRBV30 to TRBJ1-1, with D hard to call. V was pared by 1 base and J by 4 bases, with 13 bases between. The CDR3 has 14 amino acids. Germline CDR1 is GTSNPN and CDR2 is SVGIG (reference sequence). CDR3: CAWSGDIGFTEAFF. In DNA form, the CDR3 reads TGTGCCTGGAGTGGAGATATAGGCTTCACTGAAGCTTTCTTT. Looking up the rest from reference TRBV30 and TRBJ1-1 gives the full variable domain: SQTIHQWPATLVQPVGSPLSLECTVEGTSNPNLYWYRQAAGRGLQLLFYSVGIGQISSEVPQNLSASRPQDRQFILSSKKLLLSDSGFYLCAWSGDIGFTEAFFGQGTRLTVV.

This clone showed up just a few times. V gene TRBV25-1 combines with J gene TRBJ2-7; 7 nucleotides agree with TRBD1. This CDR3 has 15 amino acids. The junction had 9 bases not matched to a gene; V was cut back by 2 bases and J by 5 bases. CDR1 and CDR2 (germline): MGHDK, SYGVNS. CDR3 residues: CASSETRTGVDEQYF. Written as DNA, the CDR3 is TGTGCCAGCAGTGAAACGAGGACAGGAGTGGACGAGCAGTACTTC.

The chain employs TRBV29-1 and TRBJ1-1; D unresolved. In germline, CDR1 is SQVTM, CDR2 ANQGSEA. The CDR3 is 19 amino acids. The V end was cut by 5 bases, the J end by 6 bases, with 34 bases between. Here the CDR3 reads CSVKGQVLVMGRPESEAFF. The CDR3 nucleotides read TGCAGCGTTAAAGGCCAAGTTTTGGTCATGGGTCGACCGGAATCTGAAGCTTTCTTT.

The chain has TRBV4-1 and TRBJ2-3; D is unclear. Germline CDR1 MGHRA, CDR2 YSYEKL. The CDR3 runs to 13 residues. V gave up 3 bases and J gave up 10 bases, with 14 bases separating them. The DNA of the CDR3 is TGCGCCAGCAGCCAGCTTGCACTTCTTCCGCAGTATTTT. It translates to CASSQLALLPQYF.

V gene TRBV28 combines with J gene TRBJ1-2; D remains unclear. Trimming took 1 base from V and 0 from J, leaving 9 bases between them. Germline CDR1 is MDHEN and CDR2 is SYDVKM. This CDR3 contains 15 residues. The CDR3 coding sequence is TGTGCCAGCAGTTTATTTACGAAAGCTAACTATGGCTACACCTTC. Protein sequence: CASSLFTKANYGYTF.

This clone was seen a handful of times. Other DNA sequences of this sample code for an identical CDR3. V is TRBV11-2 and J is TRBJ2-3; D unresolved. In germline, CDR1 is SGHAT, CDR2 FQNNGV. V shed 1 base and J shed 2 bases, with 4 bases lying between them. The CDR3 is made up of 13 amino acids. CDR3 sequence (DNA): TGTGCCAGCAGCTTAGGCTCCACAGATACGCAGTATTTT. Its translation: CASSLGSTDTQYF.

This clone showed up just a few times. This chain joins TRBV28 and TRBJ2-1; the D gene could be TRBD1 or TRBD2 (7 bases each). This CDR3 is built from 15 residues. Germline V gene data show CDR1 as MDHEN and CDR2 as SYDVKM. V shed 6 bases and J shed 0 bases, with 12 bases lying between them. This CDR3 reads CASRPGGDSYNEQFF. The CDR3 region has the DNA TGTGCCAGCAGGCCAGGGGGGGACTCCTACAATGAGCAGTTCTTC.

Only a few counts were recorded for this clone. The chain employs TRBV7-9 and TRBJ1-5; D gene unclear. CDR3 length: 14 amino acids. V shed 1 base and J shed 3 bases, with 7 bases lying between them. From germline, CDR1 is SEHNR and CDR2 FQNEAQ (reference sequence). CDR3 bases: TGTGCCAGCAGCTTAGTGGGGTTCAATCAGCCCCAGCATTTT. As protein: CASSLVGFNQPQHF.

This clone was picked up one time. The chain employs TRBV9 and TRBJ2-1; no clear D. From germline, CDR1 is SGDLS and CDR2 YYNGEE. The length of the CDR3 is 15 residues. V was pared by 4 bases and J by 6 bases, with 17 bases between. The CDR3 loop is CASSTPRAGSNEQFF. CDR3 sequence (DNA): TGTGCCAGCAGCACCCCTCGGGCAGGCTCCAATGAGCAGTTCTTC. Complete variable domain (other parts from reference TRBV9 and TRBJ2-1): DSGVTQTPKHLITATGQRVTLRCSPRSGDLSVYWYQQSLDQGLQFLIQYYNGEERAKGNILERFSAQQFPDLHSELNLSSLELGDSALYFCASSTPRAGSNEQFFGPGTRLTVL.

V is TRBV4-1 and J is TRBJ1-5; D possibly corresponds to TRBD1 (5 bases). Germline loops: CDR1 MGHRA, CDR2 YSYEKL. The CDR3 extends over 15 amino acids. The V end lost 3 bases, the J end lost 0 bases, and 9 bases lay between the germline ends. The CDR3 is CASSQTDYSNQPQHF. The CDR3 DNA reads as TGCGCCAGCAGCCAGACAGACTATAGCAATCAGCCCCAGCATTTT.

This clone occurred once. An end of the junction differs from the germline gene, which may be a read error. The chain employs TRBV5-6 and TRBJ1-4; the D gene is possibly TRBD1 (5 bases). The germline CDR1 and CDR2 sequences are SGHDT and YYEEEE. This CDR3 spans 14 amino acids. The CDR3 region is CVSSLAGGNEKLFF. DNA of the CDR3: TGTGTCAGCAGCTTGGCGGGGGGTAATGAAAAACTGTTTTTT.

The CDR3 DNA follows: TGTGCCAGCAGTTACGGGCAGATGCAGTATTTT. It yields the protein CASSYGQMQYF. The chain employs TRBV6-5 and TRBJ2-3; no definite D call. The germline CDR1 and CDR2 sequences are MNHEY and SVGAGI. The V gene lost 2 bases and the J gene lost 11 bases, with 8 bases spanning the gap. The CDR3 extends over 11 amino acids.

The rearrangement links TRBV2 to TRBJ1-4; TRBD1 matches at 7 bases. J lost 5 bases, V lost 7 bases, and 7 bases had no gene match. Germline V gene data show CDR1 as SNHLY and CDR2 as FYNNEI. This CDR3 spans 14 amino acids. The CDR3 DNA follows: TGTGCCAGCACTAGGGACAGACTAAATGAAAAACTGTTTTTT. Protein sequence: CASTRDRLNEKLFF.

The chain links TRBV10-1 to TRBJ1-4; 7 nucleotides line up with TRBD1. J lost 4 bases, V lost 6 bases, and 5 bases had no gene match. The germline CDR1 and CDR2 sequences are WNHNN and SYGVQD (reference sequence). This CDR3 comprises 14 residues. CDR3 amino acids: CASSRDRDNEKLFF. The CDR3 nucleotides read TGCGCCAGCAGCCGGGACAGAGATAATGAAAAACTGTTTTTT.

V gene TRBV28 combines with J gene TRBJ2-3; D is uncertain. The germline CDR1 and CDR2 sequences are MDHEN and SYDVKM. Trimming took 6 bases from V and 7 from J, leaving 11 bases between them. This CDR3 is 12 amino acids long. In DNA, the CDR3 is TGTGCCAGCAGCCTGCTAGAAAATACGCAGTATTTT. It translates to CASSLLENTQYF.

The J gene is TRBJ2-7, the V gene TRBV5-4; D might be TRBD1 (6 bases). Trimming removed 4 bases at V and 2 bases at J, with 16 bases between. The germline gives CDR1 SGHNT, CDR2 YYREEE (reference sequence). The CDR3 length is 15 residues. DNA for the CDR3: TGTGCCAGCAGCGTAAAGTCTGGACAGCCCTACGAGCAGTACTTC. As protein: CASSVKSGQPYEQYF. Full variable domain (remainder filled in from reference TRBV5-4 and TRBJ2-7): ETGVTQSPTHLIKTRGQQVTLRCSSQSGHNTVSWYQQALGQGPQFIFQYYREEENGRGNFPPRFSGLQFPNYSSELNVNALELDDSALYLCASSVKSGQPYEQYFGPGTRLTVT.

The sample holds one count of this clone. The rearrangement joins TRBV11-2 to TRBJ2-7, with no clear D. V lost 1 base, J lost 0 bases, and 4 bases lay in between. There are 13 residues in the CDR3. From germline, CDR1 is SGHAT and CDR2 FQNNGV. CDR3 sequence reads: CASSLGFSYEQYF. The DNA for the CDR3 is TGTGCCAGCAGCTTAGGATTCTCCTACGAGCAGTACTTC.

V usage is TRBV10-3 and J usage is TRBJ2-7; D may be TRBD2 (6 bases). The germline CDR1 and CDR2 sequences are ENHRY and SYGVKD. Trimming left V 4 bases short and J 1 base short, with 11 bases between. The CDR3 is 14 amino acids. The CDR3 DNA is TGTGCCATCAGTGGTTTAGCGGATTCCTACGAGCAGTACTTC. Encoded protein: CAISGLADSYEQYF.